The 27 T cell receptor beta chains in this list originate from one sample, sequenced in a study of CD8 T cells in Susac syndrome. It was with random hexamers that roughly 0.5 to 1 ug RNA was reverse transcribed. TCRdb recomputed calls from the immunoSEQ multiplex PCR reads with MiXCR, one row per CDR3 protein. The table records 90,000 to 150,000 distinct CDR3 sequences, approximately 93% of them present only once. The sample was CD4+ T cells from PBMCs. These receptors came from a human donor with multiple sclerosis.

The chain's CDR3 is CASSFRLASSQETQYF. The CDR3 DNA reads as TGTGCCAGCAGTTTTAGACTAGCTTCTTCCCAAGAGACCCAGTACTTC. This sequence joins TRBV12-3 or TRBV12-4 and TRBJ2-5; 7 bases are a match to TRBD2. J lost 1 base, V lost 3 bases, and 8 bases had no gene match. The CDR3 is 16 amino acids.

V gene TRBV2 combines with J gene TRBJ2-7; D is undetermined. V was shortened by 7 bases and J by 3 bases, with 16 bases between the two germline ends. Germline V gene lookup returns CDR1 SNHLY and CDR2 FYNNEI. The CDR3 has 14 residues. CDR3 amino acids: CASKLTPVSYEQYF. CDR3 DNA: TGTGCCAGCAAGCTGACACCTGTTAGCTACGAGCAGTACTTC. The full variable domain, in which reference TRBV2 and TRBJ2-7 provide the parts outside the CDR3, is EPEVTQTPSHQVTQMGQEVILRCVPISNHLYFYWYRQILGQKVEFLVSFYNNEISEKSEIFDDQFSVERPDGSNFTLKIRSTKLEDSAMYFCASKLTPVSYEQYFGPGTRLTVT.

The CDR3 DNA sequence: TGTGCCAGCAGCCGGACAGGGGTGAATCAGCCCCAGCATTTT. It translates to CASSRTGVNQPQHF. The V gene is TRBV2, the J gene TRBJ1-5; TRBD1 matches at 9 bases. The CDR3 is made up of 14 amino acids. CDR1 is SNHLY, CDR2 FYNNEI, per germline. V shed 6 bases and J 4 bases; nucleotides not matched to a gene: 4.

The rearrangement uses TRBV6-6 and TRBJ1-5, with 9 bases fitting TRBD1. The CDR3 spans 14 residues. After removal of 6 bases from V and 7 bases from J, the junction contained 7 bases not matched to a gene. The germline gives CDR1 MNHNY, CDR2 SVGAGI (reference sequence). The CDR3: CASRFRDRAQPQHF. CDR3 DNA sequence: TGTGCCAGCAGATTCCGGGACAGGGCCCAGCCCCAGCATTTT.

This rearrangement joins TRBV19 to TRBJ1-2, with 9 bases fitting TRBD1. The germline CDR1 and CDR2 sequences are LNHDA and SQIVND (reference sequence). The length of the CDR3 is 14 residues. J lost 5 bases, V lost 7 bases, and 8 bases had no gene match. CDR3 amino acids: CASNPDRGKYGYTF. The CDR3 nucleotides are TGTGCCAGTAACCCCGACAGGGGGAAATATGGCTACACCTTC.

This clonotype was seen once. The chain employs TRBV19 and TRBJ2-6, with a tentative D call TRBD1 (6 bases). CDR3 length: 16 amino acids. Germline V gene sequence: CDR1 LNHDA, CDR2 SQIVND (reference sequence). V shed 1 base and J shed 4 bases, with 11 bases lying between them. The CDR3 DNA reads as TGTGCCAGTAGTATAGTTACAGGGACCGGGGCCAACGTCCTGACTTTC. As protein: CASSIVTGTGANVLTF.

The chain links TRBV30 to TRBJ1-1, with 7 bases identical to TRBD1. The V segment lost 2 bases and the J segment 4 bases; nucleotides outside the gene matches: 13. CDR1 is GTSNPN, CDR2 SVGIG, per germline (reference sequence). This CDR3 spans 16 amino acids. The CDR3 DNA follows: TGTGCCTGGAGTTCGACCACGACAGGGTCTGTCACTGAAGCTTTCTTT. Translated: CAWSSTTTGSVTEAFF.

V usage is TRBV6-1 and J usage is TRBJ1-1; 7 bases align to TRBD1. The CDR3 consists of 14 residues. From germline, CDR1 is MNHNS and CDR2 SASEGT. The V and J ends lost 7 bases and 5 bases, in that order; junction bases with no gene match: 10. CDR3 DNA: TGTGCCAGCACCTTCACAGGGGCGAGAACTGAAGCTTTCTTT. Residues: CASTFTGARTEAFF.

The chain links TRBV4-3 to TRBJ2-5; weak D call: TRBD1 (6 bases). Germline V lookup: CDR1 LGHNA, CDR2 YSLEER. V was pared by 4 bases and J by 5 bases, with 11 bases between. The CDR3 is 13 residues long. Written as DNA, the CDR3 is TGCGCCAGCAGCCTAGGGACATCTGAGACCCAGTACTTC. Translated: CASSLGTSETQYF.

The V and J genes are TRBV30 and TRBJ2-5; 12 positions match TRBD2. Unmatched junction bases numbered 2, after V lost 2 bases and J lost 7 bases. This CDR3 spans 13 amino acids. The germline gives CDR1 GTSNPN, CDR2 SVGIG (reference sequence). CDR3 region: CAWSPLAGGTQYF. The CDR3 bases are TGTGCCTGGAGTCCACTAGCGGGGGGGACCCAGTACTTC.

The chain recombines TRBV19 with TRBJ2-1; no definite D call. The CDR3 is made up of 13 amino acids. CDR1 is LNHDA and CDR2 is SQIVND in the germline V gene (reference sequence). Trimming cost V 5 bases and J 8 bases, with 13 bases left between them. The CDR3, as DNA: TGTGCCAGTAGTCCACGGCCCCCGGATGAGCAGTTCTTC. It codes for CASSPRPPDEQFF.

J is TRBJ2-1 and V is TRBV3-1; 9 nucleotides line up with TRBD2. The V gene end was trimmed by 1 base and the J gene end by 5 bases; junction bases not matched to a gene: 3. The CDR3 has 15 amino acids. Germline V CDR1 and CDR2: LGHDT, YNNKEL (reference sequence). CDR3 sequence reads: CASSQGLAVNNEQFF. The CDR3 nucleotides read TGTGCCAGCAGCCAAGGACTAGCGGTAAACAATGAGCAGTTCTTC.

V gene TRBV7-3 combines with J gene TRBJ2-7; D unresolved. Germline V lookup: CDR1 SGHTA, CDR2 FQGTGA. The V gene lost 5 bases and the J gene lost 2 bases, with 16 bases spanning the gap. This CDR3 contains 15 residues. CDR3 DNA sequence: TGTGCCAGCAGCCCCGGAACGGCCTTTACCTACGAGCAGTACTTC. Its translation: CASSPGTAFTYEQYF.

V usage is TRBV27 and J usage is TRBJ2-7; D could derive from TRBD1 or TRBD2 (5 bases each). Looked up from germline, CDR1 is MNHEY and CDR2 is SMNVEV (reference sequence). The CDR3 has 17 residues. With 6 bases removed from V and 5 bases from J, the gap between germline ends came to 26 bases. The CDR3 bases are TGTGCCAGCAGCCAACTCGGTCTTGGGACCCGGTTCAACGAGCAGTACTTC. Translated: CASSQLGLGTRFNEQYF.

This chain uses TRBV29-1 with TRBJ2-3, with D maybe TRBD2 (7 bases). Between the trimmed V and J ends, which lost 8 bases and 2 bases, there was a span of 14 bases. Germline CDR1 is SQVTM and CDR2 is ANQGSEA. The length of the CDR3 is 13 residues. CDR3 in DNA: TGCAGCCTTAGGGGGGGGTTCACAGATACGCAGTATTTT. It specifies CSLRGGFTDTQYF.

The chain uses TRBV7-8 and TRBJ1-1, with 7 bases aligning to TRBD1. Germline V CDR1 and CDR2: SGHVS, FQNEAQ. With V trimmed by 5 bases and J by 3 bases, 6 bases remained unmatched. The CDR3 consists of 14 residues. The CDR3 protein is CASSPDRADTEAFF. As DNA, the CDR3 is TGTGCCAGCAGCCCTGACAGGGCGGACACTGAAGCTTTCTTT.

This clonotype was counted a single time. The DNA of the CDR3 is TGCAGCGTTGAAGACTGGGGTAATGAAGCTTTCTTT. Residues: CSVEDWGNEAFF. The chain carries TRBV29-1 and TRBJ1-1; D remains ambiguous. The CDR3 length is 12 residues. Trimming removed 0 bases at V and 7 bases at J, with 9 bases between. Germline V gene sequence: CDR1 SQVTM, CDR2 ANQGSEA.

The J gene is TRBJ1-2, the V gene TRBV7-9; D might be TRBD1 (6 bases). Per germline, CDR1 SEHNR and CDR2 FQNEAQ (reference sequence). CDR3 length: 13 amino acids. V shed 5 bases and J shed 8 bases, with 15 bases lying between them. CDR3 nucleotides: TGTGCCAGCAGCATCCAGGGGAACTCAGGCTACACCTTC. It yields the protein CASSIQGNSGYTF.

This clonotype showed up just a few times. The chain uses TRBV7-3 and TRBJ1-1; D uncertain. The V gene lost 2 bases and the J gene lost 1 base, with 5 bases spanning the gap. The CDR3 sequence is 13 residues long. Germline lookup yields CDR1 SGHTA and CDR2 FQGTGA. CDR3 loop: CASSLSWNTEAFF. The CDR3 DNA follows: TGTGCCAGCAGCTTATCCTGGAACACTGAAGCTTTCTTT.

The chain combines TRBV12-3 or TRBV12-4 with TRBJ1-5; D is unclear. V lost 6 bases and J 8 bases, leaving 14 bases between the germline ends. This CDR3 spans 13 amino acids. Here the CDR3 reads CASSSQRPEPQHF. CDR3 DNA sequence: TGTGCCAGCAGCTCTCAACGGCCTGAGCCCCAGCATTTT.

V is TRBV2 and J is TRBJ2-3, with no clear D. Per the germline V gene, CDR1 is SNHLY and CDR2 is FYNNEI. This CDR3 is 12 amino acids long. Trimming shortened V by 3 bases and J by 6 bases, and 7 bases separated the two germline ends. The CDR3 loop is CASSEGWDTQYF. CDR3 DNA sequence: TGTGCCAGCAGTGAGGGCTGGGATACGCAGTATTTT.

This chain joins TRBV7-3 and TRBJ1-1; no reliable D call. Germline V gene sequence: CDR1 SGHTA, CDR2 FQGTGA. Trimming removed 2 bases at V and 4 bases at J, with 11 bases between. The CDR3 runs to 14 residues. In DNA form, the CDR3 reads TGTGCCAGCAGCTTAGGAGTAGGGAGCACTGAAGCTTTCTTT. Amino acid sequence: CASSLGVGSTEAFF.

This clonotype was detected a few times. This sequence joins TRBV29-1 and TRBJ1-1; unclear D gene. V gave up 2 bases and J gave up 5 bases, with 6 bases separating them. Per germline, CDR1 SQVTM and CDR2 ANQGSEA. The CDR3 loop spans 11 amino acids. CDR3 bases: TGCAGCGTTGAAACCGGAACTGAAGCTTTCTTT. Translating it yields CSVETGTEAFF.

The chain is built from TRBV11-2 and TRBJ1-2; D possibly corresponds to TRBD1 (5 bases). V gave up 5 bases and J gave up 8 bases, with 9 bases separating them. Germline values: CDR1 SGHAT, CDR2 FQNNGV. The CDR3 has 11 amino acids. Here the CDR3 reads CASSGGVGYTF. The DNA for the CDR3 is TGTGCCAGCAGCGGGGGAGTCGGCTACACCTTC.

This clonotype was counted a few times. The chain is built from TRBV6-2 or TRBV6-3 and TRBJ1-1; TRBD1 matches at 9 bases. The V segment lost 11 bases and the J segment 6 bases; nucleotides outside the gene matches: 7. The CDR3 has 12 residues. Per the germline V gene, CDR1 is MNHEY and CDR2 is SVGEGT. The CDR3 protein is CAATGGFAEAFF. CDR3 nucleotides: TGTGCCGCAACAGGGGGCTTCGCTGAAGCTTTCTTT.

CDR3 coding DNA: TGTGCCTGGAGGACCCAGACAATGGGTCATCACTATGAGCAGTTCTTC. Amino acid sequence: CAWRTQTMGHHYEQFF. The chain employs TRBV30 and TRBJ2-1; D remains ambiguous. Trimming took off 3 bases at V and 8 bases at J, with 23 bases between the two ends. In germline, CDR1 is GTSNPN, CDR2 SVGIG (reference sequence). The CDR3 covers 16 residues.

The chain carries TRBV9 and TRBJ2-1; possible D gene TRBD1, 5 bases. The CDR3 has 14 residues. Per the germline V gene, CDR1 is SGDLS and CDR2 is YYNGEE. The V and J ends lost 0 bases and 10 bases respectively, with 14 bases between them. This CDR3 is CASSVEPRVREQFF. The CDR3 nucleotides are TGTGCCAGCAGCGTAGAACCCAGGGTTCGGGAGCAGTTCTTC.